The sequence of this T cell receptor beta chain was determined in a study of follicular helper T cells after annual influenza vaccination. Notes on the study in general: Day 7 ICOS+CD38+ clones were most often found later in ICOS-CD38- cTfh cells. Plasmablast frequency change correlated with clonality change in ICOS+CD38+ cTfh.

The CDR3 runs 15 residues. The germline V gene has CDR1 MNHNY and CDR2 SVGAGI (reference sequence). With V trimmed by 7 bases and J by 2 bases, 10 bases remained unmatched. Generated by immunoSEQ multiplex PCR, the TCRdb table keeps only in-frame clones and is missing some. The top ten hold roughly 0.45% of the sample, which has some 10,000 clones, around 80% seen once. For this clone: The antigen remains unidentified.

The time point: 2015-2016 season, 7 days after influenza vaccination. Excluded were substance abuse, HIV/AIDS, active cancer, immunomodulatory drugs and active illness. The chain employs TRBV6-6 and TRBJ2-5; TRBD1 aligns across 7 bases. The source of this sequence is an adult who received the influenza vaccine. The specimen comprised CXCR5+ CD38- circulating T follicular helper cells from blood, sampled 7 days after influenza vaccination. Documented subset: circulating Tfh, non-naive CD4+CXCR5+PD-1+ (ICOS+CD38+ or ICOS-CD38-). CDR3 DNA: TGTGCCAGCAAGCTAGACAGGGATCGGCAAGAGACCCAGTACTTC. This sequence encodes CASKLDRDRQETQYF.